These 23 T cell receptor beta chains were sequenced from one sample in a study of blood T cell repertoires in COVID-19. TCRdb's copy holds only in-frame clones and misses some; the assay was immunoSEQ multiplex PCR. Of around 210,000 clones listed, about 88% are singletons. Sequencing was performed on peripheral blood. Source of these receptors: a man aged 50 to 60 with COVID-19, enrolled during active disease.

The DNA for the CDR3 is TGCGCCAGCAGCTCACCCCCGGATTACACATCGGGAGGGAATCCCTACGAGCAGTACTTC. Its protein is CASSSPPDYTSGGNPYEQYF. This chain links TRBV5-1 with TRBJ2-7, with 8 positions matching TRBD2. The germline V gene encodes CDR1 SGHRS and CDR2 YFSETQ. With 3 bases clipped from V and 2 bases from J, the junction kept 22 bases outside the gene matches. This CDR3 has 20 residues.

V is TRBV28 and J is TRBJ1-2; D perhaps matches TRBD1 (6 bases). Germline V gene sequence: CDR1 MDHEN, CDR2 SYDVKM. This CDR3 contains 15 residues. V was pared by 4 bases and J by 3 bases, with 15 bases between. The CDR3 protein is CASSSPGGGHYGYTF. In nucleotides, the CDR3 is TGTGCCAGCAGTTCCCCGGGAGGGGGTCACTATGGCTACACCTTC.

Concerning this clone: A single base separates this from a much larger clone, so it may be a read error. This chain uses TRBV28 with TRBJ1-2, with a possible D match to TRBD1 (6 bases). V lost 3 bases and J 7 bases, leaving 9 bases between the germline ends. Germline V CDR1 and CDR2: MDHEN, SYDVKM. The CDR3 covers 12 residues. CDR3 DNA: TGTGCCAGCAGTTTCAGGGGTAGTGGCTACACCTTC. Its protein is CASSFRGSGYTF.

This clone has a handful of counts. J is TRBJ2-7 and V is TRBV19; a weak D match, TRBD2 (6 bases). CDR3 length: 15 residues. V lost 3 bases to trimming and J lost 2 bases, with 14 bases between them. CDR1 and CDR2 (germline): LNHDA, SQIVND (reference sequence). The CDR3 protein is CASSMDTGRPYEQYF. The DNA for the CDR3 is TGTGCCAGTAGTATGGACACGGGGAGGCCCTACGAGCAGTACTTC. Based on the CDR3 plus reference TRBV19 and TRBJ2-7, the full variable domain is DGGITQSPKYLFRKEGQNVTLSCEQNLNHDAMYWYRQDPGQGLRLIYYSQIVNDFQKGDIAEGYSVSREKKESFPLTVTSAQKNPTAFYLCASSMDTGRPYEQYFGPGTRLTVT.

The chain has TRBV5-8 and TRBJ1-1, with D maybe TRBD1 (6 bases). The CDR3 has 16 amino acids. Trimming cost V 3 bases and J 0 bases, with 15 bases left between them. The germline CDR1 and CDR2 sequences are SGHTS and YDEGEE. The chain's CDR3 is CASSWPRQEMNTEAFF. The CDR3 region has the DNA TGTGCCAGCAGCTGGCCGAGACAGGAAATGAACACTGAAGCTTTCTTT.

The chain combines TRBV19 with TRBJ2-1; a possible D gene is TRBD1 (5 bases). The CDR3 consists of 15 residues. The V and J ends lost 7 bases and 5 bases respectively, with 18 bases between them. Germline CDR1 is LNHDA and CDR2 is SQIVND (reference sequence). This chain's CDR3 is CASKSGFSENNEQFF. As DNA, the CDR3 is TGTGCCAGTAAATCAGGGTTTTCGGAGAACAATGAGCAGTTCTTC.

This rearrangement joins TRBV5-8 to TRBJ1-2, with 10 bases identical to TRBD1. Germline V CDR1 and CDR2: SGHTS, YDEGEE. The CDR3 totals 15 residues. Losses at the gene ends were 0 bases for V and 3 bases for J; bases not matched to a gene: 2. CDR3: CASSLAGTGDYGYTF. CDR3 sequence (DNA): TGTGCCAGCAGCTTGGCGGGGACAGGGGACTATGGCTACACCTTC.

V gene TRBV11-3 combines with J gene TRBJ2-7, with 9 bases that match TRBD2. The V and J ends lost 3 bases and 4 bases, in that order; junction bases with no gene match: 1. The germline V gene encodes CDR1 SGHNT and CDR2 YENEEA. The CDR3 has 13 amino acids. The CDR3 DNA reads TGTGCCAGCAGCTTGCGGGAGGGTTACGAGCAGTACTTC. Translation: CASSLREGYEQYF.

This rearrangement joins TRBV3-1 (or the pseudogene TRBV3-2) to TRBJ2-1; D may be TRBD1 (6 bases). CDR3 length: 18 residues. The ends were cut back, 0 bases at V and 7 bases at J, with 22 bases in the middle. Germline values: CDR1 LGHDT, CDR2 YNNKEL (reference sequence). CDR3 in DNA: TGTGCCAGCAGCCAAGATCTAAGGCAAGTAGGGGGTAGAAATGAGCAGTTCTTC. Protein: CASSQDLRQVGGRNEQFF.

The V gene is TRBV4-2, the J gene TRBJ1-1, with D unresolved. This CDR3 has 18 residues. The germline V gene encodes CDR1 LGHNA and CDR2 YNFKEQ. With 0 bases removed from V and 3 bases from J, the gap between germline ends came to 20 bases. The CDR3 coding sequence is TGTGCCAGCAGCCAAGAGCAGGTAACCCTCATTGGTCACACTGAAGCTTTCTTT. Its translation is CASSQEQVTLIGHTEAFF.

The rearrangement joins TRBV19 to TRBJ1-5, with D maybe TRBD1 (5 bases). Trimming cost V 11 bases and J 3 bases, with 14 bases left between them. This CDR3 contains 13 residues. From germline, CDR1 is LNHDA and CDR2 SQIVND (reference sequence). CDR3 sequence reads: CAGTGGINQPQHF. CDR3 DNA: TGTGCCGGAACAGGAGGGATCAATCAGCCCCAGCATTTT.

V and J are TRBV20-1 and TRBJ1-2; unclear D gene. V shed 3 bases and J shed 7 bases, with 15 bases lying between them. The CDR3 is made up of 13 amino acids. Looked up from germline, CDR1 is DFQATT and CDR2 is SNEGSKA (reference sequence). The CDR3 sequence is CSASLDLPSGYTF. CDR3 nucleotides: TGCAGTGCTAGTCTGGACTTGCCCTCTGGCTACACCTTC.

This rearrangement joins TRBV10-3 to TRBJ2-1; 7 bases are shared with TRBD2. Trimming took 2 bases from V and 9 from J; bases not matched to a gene: 10. The CDR3 length is 15 residues. Germline V CDR1 and CDR2: ENHRY, SYGVKD. CDR3 protein: CAISEGGLGYPEQFF. CDR3 nucleotides: TGTGCCATCAGTGAGGGAGGACTAGGTTACCCTGAGCAGTTCTTC.

The chain is built from TRBV19 and TRBJ1-1; 7 nucleotides match TRBD1. Germline V gene data show CDR1 as LNHDA and CDR2 as SQIVND (reference sequence). This CDR3 has 13 residues. The ends lost 6 bases at V and 5 bases at J; junction bases unmatched: 6. The CDR3 reads CASSEGARTEAFF. The CDR3 nucleotides read TGTGCCAGTAGCGAGGGGGCACGGACTGAAGCTTTCTTT.

V gene TRBV7-8 combines with J gene TRBJ1-1; D might be TRBD1 (6 bases). The CDR3 extends over 14 amino acids. Germline V CDR1 and CDR2: SGHVS, FQNEAQ. V lost 8 bases to trimming and J lost 0 bases, with 13 bases between them. CDR3 in amino acids: CASGNRDMNTEAFF. As DNA, the CDR3 is TGTGCCAGCGGCAACAGGGACATGAACACTGAAGCTTTCTTT. The entire variable domain, with the rest obtained from reference TRBV7-8 and TRBJ1-1, is as follows: GAGVSQSPRYKVAKRGQDVALRCDPISGHVSLFWYQQALGQGPEFLTYFQNEAQLDKSGLPSDRFFAERPEGSVSTLKIQRTQQEDSAVYLCASGNRDMNTEAFFGQGTRLTVV.

This clone turned up a few times. The chain has TRBV5-1 and TRBJ1-1, with 9 bases matching TRBD1. Germline V gene data show CDR1 as SGHRS and CDR2 as YFSETQ. This CDR3 contains 15 residues. V lost 0 bases to trimming and J lost 5 bases; unmatched junction nucleotides: 5. CDR3 region: CASSLAPTGGTEAFF. As DNA, the CDR3 is TGCGCCAGCAGCTTGGCCCCGACAGGGGGAACTGAAGCTTTCTTT.

The chain is built from TRBV5-1 and TRBJ2-5, with D perhaps matching TRBD1 (6 bases). Trimming took off 5 bases at V and 0 bases at J, with 11 bases between the two ends. This CDR3 has 14 amino acids. Per the germline V gene, CDR1 is SGHRS and CDR2 is YFSETQ. CDR3 loop: CASRGDTYQETQYF. As DNA, the CDR3 is TGCGCCAGCAGGGGGGACACGTACCAAGAGACCCAGTACTTC.

The genes are TRBV7-8 and TRBJ2-5; 15 bases line up with TRBD2. The germline V gene has CDR1 SGHVS and CDR2 FQNEAQ. This CDR3 comprises 18 residues. Trimming removed 5 bases from V and 7 bases from J; junction bases left unmatched: 14. In nucleotides, the CDR3 is TGTGCCAGCAGCAGGTCGGGACTAGCGGGGGGTCCGCAGGGGACCCAGTACTTC. This encodes CASSRSGLAGGPQGTQYF. The full variable domain, with the rest looked up from reference TRBV7-8 and TRBJ2-5, is GAGVSQSPRYKVAKRGQDVALRCDPISGHVSLFWYQQALGQGPEFLTYFQNEAQLDKSGLPSDRFFAERPEGSVSTLKIQRTQQEDSAVYLCASSRSGLAGGPQGTQYFGPGTRLLVL.

The chain links TRBV19 to TRBJ2-1, with 7 bases aligning to TRBD2. Trimming took 6 bases from V and 7 from J; bases not matched to a gene: 9. Germline V gives CDR1 LNHDA, CDR2 SQIVND (reference sequence). The CDR3 runs 14 residues. The CDR3 reads CASRSGLVGNEQFF. The CDR3, as DNA: TGTGCCAGTAGGTCCGGACTAGTCGGAAATGAGCAGTTCTTC.

The chain recombines TRBV11-2 with TRBJ2-7; the match to TRBD2 covers 7 bases. Looked up from germline, CDR1 is SGHAT and CDR2 is FQNNGV. The CDR3 is 14 amino acids. V lost 3 bases and J lost 7; bases outside the gene matches: 9. The CDR3 sequence is CASSLGGSGEEQYF. The DNA of the CDR3 is TGTGCCAGCAGCTTGGGGGGGTCAGGAGAGGAGCAGTACTTC.

The J gene is TRBJ2-1, the V gene TRBV29-1; TRBD2 matches 9 bases. CDR1 SQVTM and CDR2 ANQGSEA come from the germline V gene. The V gene end was trimmed by 3 bases and the J gene end by 4 bases; junction bases not matched to a gene: 4. The CDR3 sequence is 14 residues long. Here the CDR3 DNA reads TGCAGCGTTGACCTAGCGGGGATTTACAATGAGCAGTTCTTC. It specifies CSVDLAGIYNEQFF.

The chain links TRBV7-2 to TRBJ2-5; 13 bases fit TRBD2. CDR3 size: 17 residues. V shed 4 bases and J 5 bases; nucleotides not matched to a gene: 10. Germline CDR1 and CDR2: SGHTA and FQGNSA. CDR3 sequence reads: CASSWTSGGPGSETQYF. CDR3 bases: TGTGCCAGCAGCTGGACTAGCGGGGGCCCTGGATCGGAGACCCAGTACTTC. The full variable domain, with the rest looked up from reference TRBV7-2 and TRBJ2-5, is GAGVSQSPSNKVTEKGKDVELRCDPISGHTALYWYRQSLGQGLEFLIYFQGNSAPDKSGLPSDRFSAERTGGSVSTLTIQRTQQEDSAVYLCASSWTSGGPGSETQYFGPGTRLLVL.

The rearrangement links TRBV5-1 to TRBJ2-5, with 8 bases identical to TRBD2. CDR1 and CDR2 from the germline V gene are SGHRS and YFSETQ. This CDR3 region has 14 residues. The trim removed 2 bases at V and 1 base at J, leaving 1 base unmatched. The CDR3 DNA follows: TGCGCCAGCAGCTTTAGCGGGACCCAAGAGACCCAGTACTTC. Translating it yields CASSFSGTQETQYF.